These 20 T cell receptor beta chains originate from one sample sequenced in a study of blood T cell repertoires in COVID-19. Measured with immunoSEQ multiplex PCR; TCRdb has only the in-frame clones, and not every one. Altogether 260,000 or so clones are present, roughly 82% being singletons, with the ten largest covering approximately 4.5%. Source material: peripheral blood. These receptor sequences come from a woman aged 65 to 85 with acute or convalescent COVID-19.

V gene TRBV7-2 combines with J gene TRBJ2-7; D call uncertain. There are 15 residues in the CDR3. The germline V and J ends were trimmed by 5 bases and 0 bases, with 14 bases remaining between them. Germline V gene lookup returns CDR1 SGHTA and CDR2 FQGNSA. This CDR3 reads CASSQRAPSSYEQYF. For the CDR3, the DNA is TGTGCCAGCAGCCAGCGAGCTCCCAGCTCCTACGAGCAGTACTTC.

J is TRBJ1-1 and V is TRBV4-1; D call uncertain. The CDR3 spans 14 residues. Germline V gene lookup returns CDR1 MGHRA and CDR2 YSYEKL. Trimming took off 0 bases at V and 0 bases at J, with 5 bases between the two ends. The CDR3 loop reads CASSQDIVNTEAFF. The DNA for the CDR3 is TGCGCCAGCAGCCAAGATATCGTGAACACTGAAGCTTTCTTT.

This chain uses TRBV19 with TRBJ2-5, with 10 positions matching TRBD2. The CDR3 has 15 residues. J lost 7 bases, V lost 5 bases, and 10 bases had no gene match. The germline V gene encodes CDR1 LNHDA and CDR2 SQIVND (reference sequence). CDR3 region: CASSQTSGVGGTQYF. Written as DNA, the CDR3 is TGTGCCAGTAGTCAAACTAGCGGGGTTGGTGGGACCCAGTACTTC.

This clone has just a few counts. V gene TRBV6-6 combines with J gene TRBJ2-1, with D maybe TRBD2 (5 bases). This CDR3 contains 15 residues. The V end lost 2 bases, the J end lost 1 base, and 9 bases lay between the germline ends. Per the germline V gene, CDR1 is MNHNY and CDR2 is SVGAGI (reference sequence). In DNA form, the CDR3 reads TGTGCCAGCAGTTACGGAGGTAGATCCTACAATGAGCAGTTCTTC. Its translation is CASSYGGRSYNEQFF.

The chain employs TRBV5-8 and TRBJ2-3; TRBD2 might be the D (6 bases). The CDR3 covers 14 residues. CDR1 and CDR2 from the germline V gene are SGHTS and YDEGEE. Trimming cost V 4 bases and J 9 bases, with 18 bases left between them. CDR3 coding DNA: TGTGCCAGCAGCCCCGGGACTGGTGGGCTCACGCAGTATTTT. As protein: CASSPGTGGLTQYF.

The V and J genes are TRBV4-2 and TRBJ1-2; a possible D gene is TRBD1 (6 bases). Trimming removed 4 bases at V and 3 bases at J, with 9 bases between. The CDR3 spans 13 residues. Looked up from germline, CDR1 is LGHNA and CDR2 is YNFKEQ. CDR3 sequence reads: CASSRNRDYGYTF. CDR3 bases: TGTGCCAGCAGCCGGAACAGGGACTATGGCTACACCTTC.

This clone was detected once. The chain joins TRBV11-2 to TRBJ2-7; TRBD1 aligns across 7 bases. Germline V gene lookup returns CDR1 SGHAT and CDR2 FQNNGV. V was pared by 0 bases and J by 0 bases, with 8 bases of the junction left unmatched. This CDR3 contains 17 residues. The CDR3 DNA follows: TGTGCCAGCAGCTTAGAAGGCCCCGGGACAGTCTCCTACGAGCAGTACTTC. This encodes CASSLEGPGTVSYEQYF. The full variable domain, completed using reference TRBV11-2 and TRBJ2-7, is EAGVAQSPRYKIIEKRQSVAFWCNPISGHATLYWYQQILGQGPKLLIQFQNNGVVDDSQLPKDRFSAERLKGVDSTLKIQPAKLEDSAVYLCASSLEGPGTVSYEQYFGPGTRLTVT.

This rearrangement joins TRBV6-2 or TRBV6-3 to TRBJ1-1; TRBD1 is a possible D gene (6 bases). Germline V gives CDR1 MNHEY, CDR2 SVGEGT. CDR3 size: 15 residues. Trimming stripped 7 bases from V and 3 bases from J, with 18 bases between. CDR3 bases: TGTGCCAGCAACCCGAGGACAGCTTGGCACACTGAAGCTTTCTTT. Its translation is CASNPRTAWHTEAFF.

This chain links TRBV6-2 or TRBV6-3 with TRBJ1-1, with D possibly matching TRBD1 (6 bases). This CDR3 contains 17 residues. Trimming stripped 0 bases from V and 1 base from J, with 15 bases between. Germline-derived CDR1 and CDR2 are MNHEY and SVGEGT. CDR3 region: CASSYSTRGRKNTEAFF. The CDR3 region has the DNA TGTGCCAGCAGTTACTCGACCAGGGGTCGGAAGAACACTGAAGCTTTCTTT.

With respect to this clone: A clone one base away is much larger, so this may be a read error. Other DNA variants within this sample encode the same CDR3. The genes are TRBV5-6 and TRBJ1-1; D is uncertain. With 0 bases removed from V and 1 base from J, the gap between germline ends came to 4 bases. Germline CDR1 is SGHDT and CDR2 is YYEEEE. This CDR3 has 13 residues. The CDR3 sequence: CASSLAGNTEAFF. The CDR3 DNA follows: TGTGCCAGCAGCTTGGCCGGGAACACTGAAGCTTTCTTT.

Notes on this clone: The same CDR3 also results from other DNA sequences found in this sample. This chain uses TRBV6-2 or TRBV6-3 with TRBJ1-5; D gene uncertain. Germline assignment: CDR1 MNHEY and CDR2 SVGEGT. Trimming took off 2 bases at V and 2 bases at J, with 10 bases between the two ends. This CDR3 is 15 amino acids long. The CDR3 is CASSYGRVGNQPQHF. CDR3 sequence (DNA): TGTGCCAGCAGTTACGGGCGGGTTGGCAATCAGCCCCAGCATTTT.

The chain combines TRBV7-2 with TRBJ2-3, with 9 bases lining up with TRBD2. With V trimmed by 1 base and J by 3 bases, 5 bases remained unmatched. The CDR3 loop spans 16 amino acids. Per the germline V gene, CDR1 is SGHTA and CDR2 is FQGNSA. The CDR3 sequence: CASSLDGGGVTDTQYF. DNA for the CDR3: TGTGCCAGCAGCTTAGACGGCGGGGGGGTTACAGATACGCAGTATTTT.

V is TRBV28 and J is TRBJ1-5; maybe TRBD1 (5 bases). V lost 2 bases, J lost 7 bases, and 9 bases lay in between. The CDR3 sequence is 13 residues long. Germline V gene lookup returns CDR1 MDHEN and CDR2 SYDVKM. CDR3 in amino acids: CASSLDSTQPQHF. The CDR3, as DNA: TGTGCCAGCAGTTTAGACAGTACGCAGCCCCAGCATTTT.

The chain uses TRBV11-3 and TRBJ2-7; 11 bases match TRBD1. Germline CDR1 reads SGHNT; CDR2 reads YENEEA. J lost 2 bases, V lost 5 bases, and 2 bases had no gene match. The CDR3 has 14 residues. CDR3 coding DNA: TGTGCCAGCAGCGCGGACAGGGGGCCCTACGAGCAGTACTTC. It yields the protein CASSADRGPYEQYF.

This sequence joins TRBV4-3 and TRBJ1-6, with 9 bases that match TRBD1. CDR3 length: 18 amino acids. Germline CDR1 LGHNA, CDR2 YSLEER. The V and J ends lost 0 bases and 7 bases, in that order; junction bases with no gene match: 10. The CDR3 nucleotides read TGCGCCAGCAGCCAAGAGGGGACAGGGCAGTCTTTAAATTCACCCCTCCACTTT. Its protein is CASSQEGTGQSLNSPLHF.

This chain links TRBV4-2 with TRBJ2-3; D is possibly TRBD2 (7 bases). CDR3 size: 16 residues. V lost 1 base, J lost 2 bases, and 13 bases lay in between. Germline CDR1 reads LGHNA; CDR2 reads YNFKEQ. The CDR3 DNA follows: TGTGCCAGCAGCCAAGCCATCGGGGGGCCCACAGATACGCAGTATTTT. Protein product: CASSQAIGGPTDTQYF.

This clone was counted a few times. The chain uses TRBV28 and TRBJ1-6, with 10 bases identical to TRBD1. The V and J ends lost 6 bases and 9 bases, in that order; junction bases with no gene match: 2. In germline, CDR1 is MDHEN, CDR2 SYDVKM. This CDR3 has 13 amino acids. The CDR3 is CASRRQGASPLHF. The CDR3 region has the DNA TGTGCCAGCAGGAGACAGGGGGCTTCACCCCTCCACTTT.

This chain links TRBV20-1 with TRBJ1-1; possible D gene TRBD1, 5 bases. This CDR3 is built from 11 residues. Trimming cost V 6 bases and J 8 bases, with 13 bases left between them. CDR1 is DFQATT and CDR2 is SNEGSKA in the germline V gene (reference sequence). As DNA, the CDR3 is TGCAGTGCACGAAGGACAATAGAAGCTTTCTTT. Its protein product is CSARRTIEAFF.

The chain joins TRBV6-5 to TRBJ2-3, with a tentative D call TRBD1 (5 bases). CDR3 length: 14 amino acids. The germline V and J ends were trimmed by 4 bases and 2 bases, with 10 bases remaining between them. Germline V CDR1 and CDR2: MNHEY, SVGAGI. CDR3 DNA sequence: TGTGCCAGCAGTTCTACAGGCTCCACAGATACGCAGTATTTT. It is translated as CASSSTGSTDTQYF.

This chain connects TRBV7-2 to TRBJ1-1, with 9 positions matching TRBD1. Germline V CDR1 and CDR2: SGHTA, FQGNSA. The CDR3 consists of 15 residues. V lost 5 bases, J lost 5 bases, and 9 bases stayed unmatched. The CDR3 loop reads CASSPGTGMSTEAFF. The CDR3, as DNA: TGTGCCAGCAGCCCAGGGACAGGGATGAGTACTGAAGCTTTCTTT.